Below are 4 T cell receptor beta chains sequenced from a single sample in a study of beta chain features in type 1 diabetes. As every portion of the isolated RNA was reverse transcribed, the sequencing read expressed TCRB transcripts. TCRdb's copy holds only in-frame clones and misses some; the assay was immunoSEQ multiplex PCR. This sample has roughly 290,000 clones, with around 7.3% found just once. Sequencing used central memory CD4+ T cells from blood. The receptors derive from a woman under 30 in good health.

The rearrangement links TRBV6-5 to TRBJ2-2; 7 bases are a match to TRBD1. Unmatched junction bases numbered 5, after V lost 10 bases and J lost 0 bases. The CDR3 has 14 residues. Germline CDR1 MNHEY, CDR2 SVGAGI. This chain's CDR3 is CATTGSANTGELFF. CDR3 bases: TGTGCCACGACAGGGTCGGCGAACACCGGGGAGCTGTTTTTT.

The CDR3 region is CASRLSGGRGSPLHF. In DNA, the CDR3 is TGTGCCAGCAGATTAAGCGGAGGGCGTGGTTCACCCCTCCACTTT. V gene TRBV28 combines with J gene TRBJ1-6; D call uncertain. From germline, CDR1 is MDHEN and CDR2 SYDVKM. Trimming removed 6 bases at V and 9 bases at J, with 18 bases between. CDR3 length: 15 residues.

This clone has more than one count but fewer than ten. V usage is TRBV5-4 and J usage is TRBJ2-1; 10 bases fit TRBD2. The CDR3 has 14 residues. Germline CDR1 SGHNT, CDR2 YYREEE (reference sequence). V dropped 4 bases and J dropped 6; count of bases not matched to a gene: 4. CDR3 bases: TGTGCCAGCAGCGGGGGACTAGCGTTCAATGAGCAGTTCTTC. Residues: CASSGGLAFNEQFF.

V usage is TRBV29-1 and J usage is TRBJ2-5; no reliable D call. The CDR3 extends over 14 amino acids. The V and J ends lost 0 bases and 5 bases respectively, with 13 bases between them. Germline values: CDR1 SQVTM, CDR2 ANQGSEA. The CDR3 loop reads CSVEDPRNRETQYF. CDR3 nucleotides: TGCAGCGTTGAAGATCCGCGGAACCGGGAGACCCAGTACTTC. Filled out from reference TRBV29-1 and TRBJ2-5, the complete variable domain reads SAVISQKPSRDICQRGTSLTIQCQVDSQVTMMFWYRQQPGQSLTLIATANQGSEATYESGFVIDKFPISRPNLTFSTLTVSNMSPEDSSIYLCSVEDPRNRETQYFGPGTRLLVL.